Following are 13 T cell receptor beta chains from one sample sequenced in a study of T and B cells in COVID-19 patients. Each TRB amplification used roughly 240-550 ng of genomic DNA from blood. Multiplex PCR with BIOMED2 TRB-A/B primer pools amplified TRB rearrangements. Using its own MiXCR run on the multiplex PCR reads, TCRdb lists one record per CDR3 protein. The sample includes roughly 8,100 distinct CDR3 sequences, roughly 30% seen only once; the top ten take roughly 17%. Sequences were obtained from blood. Source of these receptors: a human donor with active COVID-19.

This clonotype is categorized as medium-sized (0.01 to 0.1%). This chain joins TRBV6-5 and TRBJ2-5; D tentatively reads TRBD1 or TRBD2 (5 bases each). CDR3 size: 14 residues. Trimming stripped 6 bases from V and 5 bases from J, with 16 bases between. Germline V gives CDR1 MNHEY, CDR2 SVGAGI. CDR3 sequence reads: CASRARDGRETQYF. The CDR3 DNA reads TGTGCCAGCAGAGCCAGGGACGGTAGGGAGACCCAGTACTTC.

This clonotype rates as medium-sized (0.01 to 0.1%). The rearrangement joins TRBV29-1 to TRBJ1-4; 10 bases match TRBD1. Germline values: CDR1 SQVTM, CDR2 ANQGSEA. V lost 7 bases, J lost 13 bases, and 6 bases stayed unmatched. This CDR3 has 11 amino acids. Written as DNA, the CDR3 is TGCAGCGGCCTCCGGGACAGGGGACTGTTTTTT. It is translated as CSGLRDRGLFF.

This clonotype counts as medium-sized. The chain employs TRBV12-3 or TRBV12-4 and TRBJ2-3; D is unclear. CDR3 length equals 14 residues. Trimming pared 3 bases from V and 8 bases from J, leaving 15 bases between. CDR3 nucleotides: TGTGCCAGCAGTTTCGCTCCGGCGCCCGGTACGCAGTATTTT. It specifies CASSFAPAPGTQYF.

This clonotype was counted a few times. This chain connects TRBV6-5 to TRBJ2-7; 9 bases agree with TRBD1. J lost 4 bases, V lost 3 bases, and 16 bases had no gene match. This CDR3 contains 18 residues. Germline assignment: CDR1 MNHEY and CDR2 SVGAGI. The CDR3 region has the DNA TGTGCCAGCAGTTATCGGACAGGGGATGAAGAGACGGCATACGAGCAGTACTTC. This gives the protein CASSYRTGDEETAYEQYF.

In its sample, this clonotype ranks as medium-sized. The DNA of the CDR3 is TGTGCCAGTAGTGGACAGGCGGCTAACTATGGCTACACCTTC. Translating gives CASSGQAANYGYTF. The V call is TRBV19, the J call TRBJ1-2; 7 nucleotides agree with TRBD1. The V gene's germline CDR1 is LNHDA and CDR2 SQIVND (reference sequence). The CDR3 contains 14 residues. V trimming: 5 bases; J trimming: 0 bases; junction bases outside the gene matches: 3.

This clonotype is deemed medium-sized. The chain joins TRBV18 to TRBJ2-7; D might be TRBD2 (5 bases). Trimming removed 1 base from V and 5 bases from J, with 9 bases in between. This CDR3 spans 13 amino acids. Per the germline V gene, CDR1 is KGHSH and CDR2 is LQKENI. In DNA, the CDR3 is TGTGCCAGCTCACCACTGGTGGGAGACGAGCAGTACTTC. It encodes CASSPLVGDEQYF. Full variable domain (outside the CDR3, taken from reference TRBV18 and TRBJ2-7): NAGVMQNPRHLVRRRGQEARLRCSPMKGHSHVYWYRQLPEEGLKFMVYLQKENIIDESGMPKERFSAEFPKEGPSILRIQQVVRGDSAAYFCASSPLVGDEQYFGPGTRLTVT.

The DNA for the CDR3 is TGCAGTGCCCGGGCTGGGAAAACCGGGGAGCTGTTTTTT. This translates into CSARAGKTGELFF. This chain uses TRBV20-1 with TRBJ2-2; no firm D call. CDR3 length: 13 residues. The germline V gene encodes CDR1 DFQATT and CDR2 SNEGSKA (reference sequence). The V gene lost 6 bases and the J gene lost 5 bases, with 13 bases spanning the gap.

There are a few counts of this clonotype. V usage is TRBV18 and J usage is TRBJ1-6, with 7 bases matching TRBD1. J lost 4 bases, V lost 4 bases, and 10 bases had no gene match. The CDR3 is 17 residues long. The germline V gene encodes CDR1 KGHSH and CDR2 LQKENI. The CDR3 region is CASSLRDSLFYNSPLHF. CDR3 bases: TGTGCCAGCTCACTCCGGGACAGTCTTTTTTATAATTCACCCCTCCACTTT.

In this sample, this clonotype is medium-sized. This chain joins TRBV18 and TRBJ2-3; TRBD1 or TRBD2 may be the D gene (5 bases each). Per the germline V gene, CDR1 is KGHSH and CDR2 is LQKENI. Trimming cost V 3 bases and J 6 bases, with 19 bases left between them. This CDR3 comprises 16 residues. The CDR3 reads CASSPWVTGPGDTQYF. In DNA, the CDR3 is TGTGCCAGCTCACCCTGGGTCACGGGGCCGGGGGATACGCAGTATTTT.

The CDR3 loop is CATQMGNQPQHF. The CDR3 DNA follows: TGTGCCACCCAGATGGGCAATCAGCCCCAGCATTTT. The chain employs TRBV24-1 and TRBJ1-5; D remains ambiguous. The CDR3 is 12 residues long. Per the germline V gene, CDR1 is KGHDR and CDR2 is SFDVKD. The germline V and J ends were trimmed by 9 bases and 2 bases, with 7 bases remaining between them.

By share of the sample, this clonotype is medium-sized (0.01 to 0.1%). The rearrangement uses TRBV19 and TRBJ1-5; no firm D call. The V gene's germline CDR1 is LNHDA and CDR2 SQIVND (reference sequence). The CDR3 length is 12 residues. V lost 3 bases to trimming and J lost 3 bases, with 3 bases between them. In DNA, the CDR3 is TGTGCCAGTAGTATCCTCAATCAGCCCCAGCATTTT. Translated: CASSILNQPQHF.

The sample holds a few counts of this clonotype. The chain has TRBV6-2 or TRBV6-3 and TRBJ1-1, with 9 positions matching TRBD1. Germline assignment: CDR1 MNHEY and CDR2 SVGEGT. This CDR3 has 14 amino acids. Unmatched junction bases numbered 10, after V lost 6 bases and J lost 8 bases. The CDR3 region has the DNA TGTGCCAGCAGGCGCGGACAGGGGCGATGGGAAGCTTTCTTT. Translation: CASRRGQGRWEAFF.

This clonotype was detected a few times. J is TRBJ1-4 and V is TRBV13; tentative D call: TRBD1 (6 bases). The V end was cut by 4 bases, the J end by 4 bases, with 16 bases between. The CDR3 spans 16 residues. CDR1 and CDR2 from the germline V gene are PRHDT and FYEKMQ (reference sequence). CDR3 region: CASSSGQTRGNEKLFF. Here the CDR3 DNA reads TGTGCCAGCAGCTCCGGACAGACAAGGGGTAATGAAAAACTGTTTTTT.